Reported below is one TCR beta chain. Its antigen is unidentified. This sample is drawn from a study of response to subunit inactivated influenza vaccine. Study results and caveats: The authors suggested that few new T cells are recruited per seasonal influenza vaccination.

Each CDR3 protein gets one entry after TCRdb re-called the RT-PCR reads with MiXCR. The table includes around 470,000 distinct CDR3 sequences, 6.5% to 8% detected once. Trimming stripped 5 bases from V and 0 bases from J, with 15 bases between. The CDR3 runs to 15 residues. Germline CDR1 reads SGHRS; CDR2 reads YFSETQ. This chain links TRBV5-1 with TRBJ2-7; tentative D call: TRBD2 (6 bases). The source material was PBMCs from blood, sampled less than 30 months after vaccination. The origin of this receptor is a man aged 45-69 years who received an inactivated influenza vaccine. DNA for the CDR3: TGCGCCAGCAGAAGCGGGCCAGGCCCCTCCTACGAGCAGTACTTC. Its protein is CASRSGPGPSYEQYF.